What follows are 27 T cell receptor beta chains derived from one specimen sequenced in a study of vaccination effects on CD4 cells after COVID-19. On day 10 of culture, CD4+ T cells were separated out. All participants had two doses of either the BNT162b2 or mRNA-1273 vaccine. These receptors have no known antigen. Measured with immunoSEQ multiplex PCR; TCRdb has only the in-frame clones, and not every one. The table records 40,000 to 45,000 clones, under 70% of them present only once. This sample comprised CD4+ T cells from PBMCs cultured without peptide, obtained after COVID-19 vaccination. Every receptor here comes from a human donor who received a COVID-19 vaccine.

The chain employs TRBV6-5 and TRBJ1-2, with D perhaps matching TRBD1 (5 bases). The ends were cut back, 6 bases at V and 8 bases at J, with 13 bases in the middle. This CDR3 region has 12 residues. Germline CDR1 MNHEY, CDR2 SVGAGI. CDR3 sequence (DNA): TGTGCCAGCAGACCCAGGGTACGGGGCTACACCTTC. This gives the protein CASRPRVRGYTF.

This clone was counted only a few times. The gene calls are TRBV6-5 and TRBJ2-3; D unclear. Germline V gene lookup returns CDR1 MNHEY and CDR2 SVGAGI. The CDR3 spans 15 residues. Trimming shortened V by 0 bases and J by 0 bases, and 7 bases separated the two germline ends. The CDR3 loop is CASSYSSASTDTQYF. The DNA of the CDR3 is TGTGCCAGCAGTTACTCGAGTGCTAGCACAGATACGCAGTATTTT.

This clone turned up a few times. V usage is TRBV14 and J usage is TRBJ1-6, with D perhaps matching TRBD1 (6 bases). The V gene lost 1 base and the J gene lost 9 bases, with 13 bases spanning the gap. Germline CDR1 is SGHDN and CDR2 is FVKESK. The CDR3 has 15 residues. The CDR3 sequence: CASSQARGAASPLHF. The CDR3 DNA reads TGTGCCAGCAGCCAAGCAAGGGGGGCGGCTTCACCCCTCCACTTT.

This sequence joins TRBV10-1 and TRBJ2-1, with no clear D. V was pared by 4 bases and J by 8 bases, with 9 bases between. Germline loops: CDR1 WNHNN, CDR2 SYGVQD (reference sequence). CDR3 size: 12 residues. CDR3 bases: TGCGCCAGCAGTGGATCCTCCGATGAGCAGTTCTTC. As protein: CASSGSSDEQFF.

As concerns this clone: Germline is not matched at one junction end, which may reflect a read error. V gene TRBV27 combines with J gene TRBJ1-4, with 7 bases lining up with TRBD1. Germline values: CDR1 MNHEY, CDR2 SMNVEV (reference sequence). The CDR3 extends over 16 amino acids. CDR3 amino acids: CASRLSGTAANEKLFF. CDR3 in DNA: TGTGCCAGCAGATTATCAGGGACAGCAGCTAATGAAAAACTGTTTTTT.

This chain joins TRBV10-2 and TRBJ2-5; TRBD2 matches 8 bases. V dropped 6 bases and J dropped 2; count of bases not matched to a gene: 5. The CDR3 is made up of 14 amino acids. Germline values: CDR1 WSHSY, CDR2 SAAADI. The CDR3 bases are TGCGCCAGCAGGTTAGCGGGAAGTCAAGAGACCCAGTACTTC. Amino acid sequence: CASRLAGSQETQYF.

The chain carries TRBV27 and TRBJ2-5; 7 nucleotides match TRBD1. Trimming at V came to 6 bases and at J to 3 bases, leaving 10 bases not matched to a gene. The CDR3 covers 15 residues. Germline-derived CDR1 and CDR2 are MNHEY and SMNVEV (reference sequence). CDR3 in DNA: TGTGCCAGCAGACAAGGGGGCGTCAGCAAAGAGACCCAGTACTTC. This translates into CASRQGGVSKETQYF.

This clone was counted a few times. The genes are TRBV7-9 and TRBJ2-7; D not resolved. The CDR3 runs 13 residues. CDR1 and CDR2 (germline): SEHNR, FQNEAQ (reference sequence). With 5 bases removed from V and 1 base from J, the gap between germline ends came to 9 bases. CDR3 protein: CASSAVWSYEQYF. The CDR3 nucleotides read TGTGCCAGCAGCGCCGTTTGGTCCTACGAGCAGTACTTC.

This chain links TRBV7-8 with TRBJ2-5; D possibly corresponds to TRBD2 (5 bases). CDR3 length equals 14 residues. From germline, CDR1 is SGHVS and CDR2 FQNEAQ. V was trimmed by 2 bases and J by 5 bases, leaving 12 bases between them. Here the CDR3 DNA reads TGTGCCAGCAGCTTAAGTCGGGATACGGAGACCCAGTACTTC. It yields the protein CASSLSRDTETQYF.

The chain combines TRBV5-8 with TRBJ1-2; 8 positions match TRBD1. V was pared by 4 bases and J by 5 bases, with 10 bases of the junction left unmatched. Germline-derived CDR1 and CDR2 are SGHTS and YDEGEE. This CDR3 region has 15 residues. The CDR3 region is CASSITGGLSYGYTF. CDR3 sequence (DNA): TGTGCCAGCAGCATAACAGGGGGGCTTAGTTATGGCTACACCTTC.

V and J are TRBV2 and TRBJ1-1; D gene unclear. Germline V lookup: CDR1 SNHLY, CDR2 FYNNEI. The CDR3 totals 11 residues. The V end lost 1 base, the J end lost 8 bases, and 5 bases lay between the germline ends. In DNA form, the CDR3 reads TGTGCCAGCAGTGAAGAGGGAGAAGCTTTCTTT. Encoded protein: CASSEEGEAFF.

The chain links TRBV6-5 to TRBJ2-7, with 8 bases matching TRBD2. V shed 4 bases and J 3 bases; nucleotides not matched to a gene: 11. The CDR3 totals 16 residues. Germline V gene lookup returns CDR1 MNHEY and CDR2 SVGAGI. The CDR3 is CASSSWGTSGNYEQYF. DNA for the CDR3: TGTGCCAGCAGTTCCTGGGGCACTAGCGGAAACTACGAGCAGTACTTC.

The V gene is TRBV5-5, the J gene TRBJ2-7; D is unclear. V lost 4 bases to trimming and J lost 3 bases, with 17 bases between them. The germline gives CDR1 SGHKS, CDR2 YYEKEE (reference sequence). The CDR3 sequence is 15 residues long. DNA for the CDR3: TGTGCCAGCAGCCTAACTTTCGGGCCTTACTACGAGCAGTACTTC. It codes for CASSLTFGPYYEQYF.

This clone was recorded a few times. The CDR3 DNA sequence: TGTGCCAGCAGCCTACTTGGGGATTCGGCTAATGAAAAACTGTTTTTT. It translates to CASSLLGDSANEKLFF. The chain joins TRBV7-9 to TRBJ1-4; D not certain. V lost 5 bases, J lost 3 bases, and 16 bases lay in between. The CDR3 spans 16 residues. The germline gives CDR1 SEHNR, CDR2 FQNEAQ (reference sequence).

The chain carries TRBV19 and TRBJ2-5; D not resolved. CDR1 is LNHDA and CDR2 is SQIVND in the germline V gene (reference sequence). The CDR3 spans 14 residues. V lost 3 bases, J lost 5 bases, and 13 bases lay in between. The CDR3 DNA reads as TGTGCCAGTAGTATTTTTCTGGGTCCGGAGACCCAGTACTTC. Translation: CASSIFLGPETQYF.

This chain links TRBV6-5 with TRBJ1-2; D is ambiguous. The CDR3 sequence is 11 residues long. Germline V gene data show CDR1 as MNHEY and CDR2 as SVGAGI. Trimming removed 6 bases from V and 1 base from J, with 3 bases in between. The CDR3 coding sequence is TGTGCCAGCAGATTTAACTATGGCTACACCTTC. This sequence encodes CASRFNYGYTF.

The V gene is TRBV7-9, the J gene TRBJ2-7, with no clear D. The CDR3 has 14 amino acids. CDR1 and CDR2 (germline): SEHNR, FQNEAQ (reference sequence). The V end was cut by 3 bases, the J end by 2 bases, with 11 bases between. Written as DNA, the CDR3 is TGTGCCAGCAGCTTTGCAGGCGACACCTACGAGCAGTACTTC. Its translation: CASSFAGDTYEQYF.

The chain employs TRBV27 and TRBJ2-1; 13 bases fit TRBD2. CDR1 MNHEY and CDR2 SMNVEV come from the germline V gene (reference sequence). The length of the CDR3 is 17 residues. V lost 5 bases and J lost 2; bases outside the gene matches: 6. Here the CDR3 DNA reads TGTGCCAGCAGTCCACGGACTAGCGGGAGACCCTACAATGAGCAGTTCTTC. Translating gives CASSPRTSGRPYNEQFF.

CDR3 residues: CATSDSDRWNQPQHF. CDR3 in DNA: TGTGCCACCAGTGATTCCGACAGGTGGAATCAGCCCCAGCATTTT. The rearrangement links TRBV24-1 to TRBJ1-5; tentatively, D is TRBD1 (6 bases). Germline V CDR1 and CDR2: KGHDR, SFDVKD. The CDR3 covers 15 residues. V was shortened by 2 bases and J by 4 bases, with 11 bases between the two germline ends.

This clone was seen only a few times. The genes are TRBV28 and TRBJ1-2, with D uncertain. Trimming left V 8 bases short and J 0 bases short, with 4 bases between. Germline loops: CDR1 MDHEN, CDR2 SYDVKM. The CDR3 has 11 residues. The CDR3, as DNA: TGTGCCAGCGGAACTAACTATGGCTACACCTTC. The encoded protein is CASGTNYGYTF.

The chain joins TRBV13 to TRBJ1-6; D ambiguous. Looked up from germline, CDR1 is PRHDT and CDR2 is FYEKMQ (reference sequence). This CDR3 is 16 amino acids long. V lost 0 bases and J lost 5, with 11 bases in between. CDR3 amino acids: CASSLGPRIDNSPLHF. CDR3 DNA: TGTGCCAGCAGCTTAGGACCGCGGATAGATAATTCACCCCTCCACTTT.

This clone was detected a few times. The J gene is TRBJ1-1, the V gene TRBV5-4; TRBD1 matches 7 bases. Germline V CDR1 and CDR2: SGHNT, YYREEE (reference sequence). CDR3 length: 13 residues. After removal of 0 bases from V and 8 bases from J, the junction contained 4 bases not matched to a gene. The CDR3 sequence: CASSLAGGAEAFF. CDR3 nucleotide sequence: TGTGCCAGCAGCTTGGCAGGGGGTGCGGAAGCTTTCTTT.

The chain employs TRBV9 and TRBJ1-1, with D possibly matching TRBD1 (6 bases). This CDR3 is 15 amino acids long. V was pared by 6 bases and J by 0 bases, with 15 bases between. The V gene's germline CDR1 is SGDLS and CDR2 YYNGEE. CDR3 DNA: TGTGCCAGCATGTCAACAGGGACCATGAACACTGAAGCTTTCTTT. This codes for CASMSTGTMNTEAFF.

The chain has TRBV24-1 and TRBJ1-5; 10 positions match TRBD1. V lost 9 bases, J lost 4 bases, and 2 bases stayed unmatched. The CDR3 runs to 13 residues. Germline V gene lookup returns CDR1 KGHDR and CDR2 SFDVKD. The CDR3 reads CATGTGENQPQHF. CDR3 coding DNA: TGTGCCACCGGGACAGGGGAAAATCAGCCCCAGCATTTT.

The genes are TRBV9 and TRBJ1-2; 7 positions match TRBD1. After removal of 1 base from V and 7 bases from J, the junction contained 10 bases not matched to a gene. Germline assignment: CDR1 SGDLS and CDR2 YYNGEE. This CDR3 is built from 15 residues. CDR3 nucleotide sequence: TGTGCCAGCAGCGTATCCCCACGACAGGGAGGTGGCTACACCTTC. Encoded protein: CASSVSPRQGGGYTF.

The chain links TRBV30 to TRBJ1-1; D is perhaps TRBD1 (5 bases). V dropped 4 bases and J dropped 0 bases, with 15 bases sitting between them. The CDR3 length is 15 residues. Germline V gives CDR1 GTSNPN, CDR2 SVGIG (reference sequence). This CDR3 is CAWMAGQALNTEAFF. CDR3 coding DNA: TGTGCCTGGATGGCGGGGCAGGCTCTGAACACTGAAGCTTTCTTT.

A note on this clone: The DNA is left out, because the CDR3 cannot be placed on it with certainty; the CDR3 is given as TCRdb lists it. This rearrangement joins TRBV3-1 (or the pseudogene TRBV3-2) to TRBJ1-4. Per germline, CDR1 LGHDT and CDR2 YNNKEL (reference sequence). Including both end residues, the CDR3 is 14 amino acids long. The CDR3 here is CASSQGFGRGASSF.